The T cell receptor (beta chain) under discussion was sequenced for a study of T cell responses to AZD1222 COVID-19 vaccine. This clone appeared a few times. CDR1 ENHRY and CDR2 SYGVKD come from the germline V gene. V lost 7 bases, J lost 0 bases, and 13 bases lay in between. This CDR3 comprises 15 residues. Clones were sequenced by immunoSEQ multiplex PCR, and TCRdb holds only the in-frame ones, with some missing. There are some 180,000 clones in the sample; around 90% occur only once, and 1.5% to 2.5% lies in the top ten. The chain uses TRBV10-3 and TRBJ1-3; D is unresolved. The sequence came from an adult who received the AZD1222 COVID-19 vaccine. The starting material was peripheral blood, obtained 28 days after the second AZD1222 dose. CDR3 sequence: CAIKGAISSGNTIYF. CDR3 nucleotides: TGTGCCATCAAGGGAGCCATTAGCTCTGGAAACACCATATATTTT.